This TCR beta chain was identified in a study of T cells in Graves' hyperthyroidism and ophthalmopathy. CDR1 and CDR2 from the germline V gene are LNHDA and SQIVND (reference sequence). Trimming took 3 bases from V and 7 from J, leaving 10 bases between them. There are 13 residues in the CDR3. The TCR beta CDR3 regions underwent amplification using RNA transcripts as the source. The study used the HTBI primer set for a first-round RT-PCR of the TCR CDR3. TCRdb independently ran MiXCR on the multiplex PCR reads; one entry per CDR3 protein. This sample has about 480,000 distinct CDR3 sequences; approximately 23% occur once, and the top ten carry 45% to 50%.

The TCR sequence derives from a woman in her seventies with Graves' ophthalmopathy. Sequenced material: blood. The chain is built from TRBV19 and TRBJ2-4, with a tentative D call TRBD2 (6 bases). CDR3 residues: CASSIQEGNIQYF. The CDR3 DNA sequence: TGTGCCAGTAGTATCCAGGAGGGGAACATTCAGTACTTC. The full variable domain, completed using reference TRBV19 and TRBJ2-4, is DGGITQSPKYLFRKEGQNVTLSCEQNLNHDAMYWYRQDPGQGLRLIYYSQIVNDFQKGDIAEGYSVSREKKESFPLTVTSAQKNPTAFYLCASSIQEGNIQYFGAGTRLSVL.